Following are 24 T cell receptor beta chains from one sample sequenced in a study of CD8 T cells in ankylosing spondylitis. Regarding the study as a whole: Seemingly distinctive of ankylosing spondylitis blood was a TCR beta motif formed by eight highly homologous variants.

Their cognate antigens are unknown. TCRdb independently ran MiXCR on the 5' RACE reads; one entry per CDR3 protein. The sample consists of approximately 520,000 distinct CDR3 sequences, 5.3% of them appearing once. What was sequenced was blood, either unsorted or a sorted T cell fraction (not recorded which). All receptors come from a male donor with ankylosing spondylitis.

Many counts were recorded for this clonotype. V usage is TRBV7-2 and J usage is TRBJ2-1; TRBD2 agrees at 10 bases. This CDR3 comprises 15 residues. The V segment lost 3 bases and the J segment 3 bases; nucleotides outside the gene matches: 2. Germline CDR1 and CDR2: SGHTA and FQGNSA. The chain's CDR3 is CASSFSGGFYNEQFF. CDR3 sequence (DNA): TGTGCCAGCAGCTTTAGCGGGGGGTTCTACAATGAGCAGTTCTTC.

This clonotype was picked up many times. The chain links TRBV20-1 to TRBJ2-2, with 7 bases identical to TRBD1. Trimming removed 8 bases from V and 2 bases from J; junction bases left unmatched: 14. This CDR3 has 16 residues. Germline assignment: CDR1 DFQATT and CDR2 SNEGSKA (reference sequence). The CDR3 DNA sequence: TGCAGTTCCTCCATGCGGACAGGACTTAACACCGGGGAGCTGTTTTTT. This encodes CSSSMRTGLNTGELFF.

The genes are TRBV6-1 and TRBJ1-2; TRBD1 matches at 9 bases. This CDR3 has 15 residues. J gave up 7 bases and V 7 bases, and 13 bases lay outside the gene matches. Germline V gene lookup returns CDR1 MNHNS and CDR2 SASEGT. The chain's CDR3 is CASKPPGQGIFGYTF. The CDR3 DNA sequence: TGTGCCAGCAAGCCGCCGGGACAGGGTATCTTTGGCTACACCTTC.

At least ten counts were recorded for this clonotype. The V call is TRBV16, the J call TRBJ1-1; D gene ambiguous. V lost 0 bases, J lost 11 bases, and 7 bases lay in between. Germline V lookup: CDR1 KGHSY, CDR2 FQNENV. This CDR3 has 11 residues. The CDR3 DNA follows: TGTGCCAGCAGCCAATCTAACACGGCTTTCTTT. Encoded protein: CASSQSNTAFF.

This clonotype was detected only a few times. CDR3 bases: TGCAGTGCCAGCCGGACAGCGCTTAACACCGGGGAGCTGTTTTTT. As protein: CSASRTALNTGELFF. The gene calls are TRBV20-1 and TRBJ2-2; D possibly corresponds to TRBD1 (6 bases). The germline V gene encodes CDR1 DFQATT and CDR2 SNEGSKA (reference sequence). This CDR3 has 15 amino acids. V shed 6 bases and J shed 2 bases, with 16 bases lying between them.

This clonotype was seen at least ten times. The V call is TRBV29-1, the J call TRBJ2-5, with a tentative D call TRBD2 (5 bases). Looked up from germline, CDR1 is SQVTM and CDR2 is ANQGSEA. This CDR3 contains 14 residues. With 4 bases removed from V and 5 bases from J, the gap between germline ends came to 17 bases. The CDR3 is CSVAGSFNVETQYF. CDR3 DNA sequence: TGCAGCGTTGCGGGGAGTTTTAATGTGGAGACCCAGTACTTC.

This clonotype has a count of ten or more. This sequence joins TRBV28 and TRBJ2-2, with 11 bases matching TRBD1. The CDR3 sequence is 14 residues long. In germline, CDR1 is MDHEN, CDR2 SYDVKM. J lost 7 bases, V lost 6 bases, and 4 bases had no gene match. The CDR3 DNA follows: TGTGCCAGCAGACGGACAGGGGGCGGCGGGGAGCTGTTTTTT. It is translated as CASRRTGGGGELFF.

This sequence joins TRBV4-2 and TRBJ2-3, with D possibly TRBD2 on 6 matching bases. Germline CDR1 is LGHNA and CDR2 is YNFKEQ. Trimming removed 1 base at V and 2 bases at J, with 13 bases between. This CDR3 has 16 residues. The CDR3: CASSQVSGSHTDTQYF. The CDR3 coding sequence is TGTGCCAGCAGCCAAGTGAGCGGGTCACACACAGATACGCAGTATTTT.

This clonotype has ten or more counts. The rearrangement joins TRBV20-1 to TRBJ2-3; possible D gene TRBD2, 5 bases. V lost 2 bases and J lost 0, with 6 bases in between. The CDR3 extends over 13 amino acids. CDR1 DFQATT and CDR2 SNEGSKA come from the germline V gene (reference sequence). CDR3 nucleotides: TGCAGTGCTAGAATAGCGAGCACAGATACGCAGTATTTT. Amino acid sequence: CSARIASTDTQYF.

The CDR3, as DNA: TGTGCCAGCAGTTCCCCAACGGGAGGGGCTGGGGAGCAGTACTTC. Encoded protein: CASSSPTGGAGEQYF. J is TRBJ2-7 and V is TRBV28, with 8 bases lining up with TRBD2. The CDR3 is made up of 15 amino acids. V dropped 4 bases and J dropped 7; count of bases not matched to a gene: 12. The germline gives CDR1 MDHEN, CDR2 SYDVKM.

This clonotype has at least ten counts. The chain couples TRBV6-6 to TRBJ2-2; either TRBD1 or TRBD2 may fit D (6 bases each). CDR1 is MNHNY, CDR2 SVGAGI, per germline (reference sequence). V was pared by 6 bases and J by 9 bases, with 14 bases between. The length of the CDR3 is 13 residues. The CDR3 loop reads CASSPRGPRELFF. The DNA of the CDR3 is TGTGCCAGCAGCCCCCGGGGGCCTCGGGAGCTGTTTTTT.

This clonotype occurred many times. The rearrangement joins TRBV5-1 to TRBJ1-2; D not certain. The germline CDR1 and CDR2 sequences are SGHRS and YFSETQ. CDR3 size: 15 residues. V lost 3 bases to trimming and J lost 4 bases, with 16 bases between them. CDR3 DNA sequence: TGCGCCAGCAGCTATGAAAGCTCCTTTTCCTATGGCTACACCTTC. Its protein product is CASSYESSFSYGYTF.

As concerns this clonotype: The junction departs from germline at one end; a sequencing error may be responsible. The chain has TRBV6-1 and TRBJ2-1; the D call may be TRBD1 or TRBD2 (5 bases each). The CDR3 length is 15 residues. Germline CDR1 is MNHNS and CDR2 is SASEGT. The CDR3 loop reads CASSEEWGSYSEQFF. The CDR3 DNA is TGTGCCAGCAGTGAAGAGTGGGGGTCGTACAGTGAGCAGTTCTTC.

This clonotype was seen at least ten times. The chain links TRBV28 to TRBJ2-2, with D tentatively TRBD1 or TRBD2 (5 bases each). Germline V lookup: CDR1 MDHEN, CDR2 SYDVKM. The V end lost 8 bases, the J end lost 13 bases, and 23 bases lay between the germline ends. This CDR3 is 14 amino acids long. The DNA for the CDR3 is TGTGCCAGCCAGACCGGGGCCGCGGTGTACGGGCTGTTTTTT. As protein: CASQTGAAVYGLFF.

The rearrangement links TRBV12-3 or TRBV12-4 to TRBJ2-3; TRBD1 matches 10 bases. The CDR3 covers 18 residues. The V segment lost 4 bases and the J segment 5 bases; nucleotides outside the gene matches: 15. For the CDR3, the DNA is TGTGCCAGCAGTTCAACCCTCCAGGACAGGGGGGAGGAAGATACGCAGTATTTT. Protein product: CASSSTLQDRGEEDTQYF.

There are many counts of this clonotype. This chain uses TRBV20-1 with TRBJ1-2; 9 positions match TRBD1. After removal of 8 bases from V and 6 bases from J, the junction contained 22 bases not matched to a gene. CDR1 is DFQATT, CDR2 SNEGSKA, per germline (reference sequence). The CDR3 spans 17 residues. CDR3 protein: CSLAGTGTGLPSHGYTF. Here the CDR3 DNA reads TGCAGTCTCGCTGGGACCGGGACAGGGCTTCCGTCTCATGGCTACACCTTC.

This clonotype was counted ten times or more. The J gene is TRBJ1-1, the V gene TRBV5-1, with 8 nucleotides matching TRBD1. The V and J ends lost 2 bases and 6 bases, in that order; junction bases with no gene match: 9. The CDR3 runs 15 residues. Germline V gene sequence: CDR1 SGHRS, CDR2 YFSETQ. In DNA form, the CDR3 reads TGCGCCAGCAGCTTCACGGACAGGGCGGGCGCTGAAGCTTTCTTT. This encodes CASSFTDRAGAEAFF.

The V call is TRBV5-1, the J call TRBJ2-1; 9 nucleotides line up with TRBD2. The ends lost 0 bases at V and 3 bases at J; junction bases unmatched: 4. The CDR3 loop spans 16 amino acids. CDR1 is SGHRS, CDR2 YFSETQ, per germline. This CDR3 reads CASSLVVTSGYNEQFF. The CDR3 DNA reads as TGCGCCAGCAGCTTGGTTGTGACTAGCGGCTACAATGAGCAGTTCTTC.

In this sample, this clonotype turned up a few times. This chain joins TRBV5-1 and TRBJ2-7, with D unresolved. Germline V gene data show CDR1 as SGHRS and CDR2 as YFSETQ. The CDR3 runs to 16 residues. V lost 1 base, J lost 6 bases, and 20 bases lay in between. The chain's CDR3 is CASSLSPPKVRGEQYF. The CDR3 DNA follows: TGCGCCAGCAGCTTGTCGCCCCCGAAGGTGCGCGGCGAGCAGTACTTC.

This clonotype occurred many times. The chain recombines TRBV20-1 with TRBJ2-1; 9 nucleotides align to TRBD2. J was trimmed by 3 bases and V by 8 bases; bases with no gene match: 5. Per germline, CDR1 DFQATT and CDR2 SNEGSKA (reference sequence). This CDR3 spans 13 amino acids. CDR3: CSTIAGVYNEQFF. CDR3 nucleotide sequence: TGCAGTACCATAGCGGGAGTCTACAATGAGCAGTTCTTC.

On this clonotype itself: A much larger clone differs from this one at a single base, so this may be a read error. The chain's CDR3 is CASSLEGRVHGYNF. CDR3 nucleotide sequence: TGTGCCAGCAGCTTAGAAGGGAGGGTACATGGCTACAACTTC. This chain links TRBV7-2 with TRBJ1-2; D gene ambiguous. The CDR3 consists of 14 residues. CDR1 is SGHTA, CDR2 FQGNSA, per germline.

This clonotype has a count of ten or more. The rearrangement uses TRBV27 and TRBJ1-4; D remains unclear. The germline V and J ends were trimmed by 3 bases and 5 bases, with 7 bases remaining between them. Germline V CDR1 and CDR2: MNHEY, SMNVEV (reference sequence). The length of the CDR3 is 13 residues. CDR3 sequence reads: CASSLGYNEKLFF. The CDR3 nucleotides read TGTGCCAGCAGTTTGGGTTACAATGAAAAACTGTTTTTT.

This clonotype was detected many times. The V gene is TRBV4-3, the J gene TRBJ2-1, with D maybe TRBD1 (6 bases). Germline V gene data show CDR1 as LGHNA and CDR2 as YSLEER. V was cut by 3 bases and J by 3 bases, with 9 bases left in between. The CDR3 totals 14 residues. The CDR3 nucleotides are TGCGCCAGCAGCCACGGGGACAACTACAATGAGCAGTTCTTC. This sequence encodes CASSHGDNYNEQFF.

This clonotype was found many times. The V call is TRBV4-2, the J call TRBJ1-2, with no clear D. Germline CDR1 LGHNA, CDR2 YNFKEQ. V gave up 0 bases and J gave up 2 bases, with 13 bases separating them. This CDR3 spans 16 amino acids. The CDR3 DNA follows: TGTGCCAGCAGCCAAGATATGCATATAGAAAACTATGGCTACACCTTC. This gives the protein CASSQDMHIENYGYTF.